The T cell receptor (beta chain) under discussion was sequenced for a study of early T cells in non-severe SARS-CoV-2 infection. At the level of the study: Unpaired chains resulted from sequencing bulk RNA of unsorted whole blood.

The study's findings and limits: A preference for anti-spike CD8 responses marked VDJdb matching, which missed private and CD4 specificities.

Individual cDNA molecules were tagged with unique molecular identifiers, the study reported. One entry per CDR3 protein, called by TCRdb with MiXCR from the 5' RACE reads. The table shows 100,000 to 150,000 distinct CDR3 sequences, with around 14% occurring only once. This clonotype was seen repeatedly, ten times or more. Its target is unknown. The V gene end was trimmed by 6 bases and the J gene end by 5 bases; junction bases not matched to a gene: 1. The CDR3 is 13 residues long. Germline lookup yields CDR1 MGHRA and CDR2 YSYEKL. The specimen was whole blood. This receptor was identified in an adult who was a healthcare worker with PCR-confirmed SARS-CoV-2 infection or an uninfected control (not recorded which). The V gene is TRBV4-1, the J gene TRBJ2-1, with 10 bases aligning to TRBD1. The CDR3 region has the DNA TGCGCCAGCAGGGGGACAGGGGACAATGAGCAGTTCTTC. Translation gives CASRGTGDNEQFF.